The 32 T cell receptor beta chains in this list originate from one sample, sequenced in a study of cytotoxic CD8 clonotypes in ibrutinib-treated CLL (dated by TCRdb to the early 2020s). Library preparation used the immunoSEQ multiplex PCR assay. The immuneACCESS repertoire file appears here via TCRdb, limited to in-frame rearrangements. These files lack a portion of the clones; in checked studies, under half of the deficit traces to unresolved V genes, and the cause of the others is not known. The sample table contains some 290,000 clones; only one count was recorded for around four fifths of them. The ten largest clonotypes hold about 6.7% of the sample. This specimen consisted of PBMCs, obtained before ibrutinib treatment. Receptors were obtained from a human donor with chronic lymphocytic leukemia.

The CDR3 sequence is CASSFQTGDQPQHF. CDR3 DNA: TGTGCCAGCAGCTTTCAGACAGGGGACCAACCCCAGCATTTT. The V gene is TRBV7-2, the J gene TRBJ1-5; the match to TRBD1 covers 8 bases. Germline V lookup: CDR1 SGHTA, CDR2 FQGNSA. The CDR3 length is 14 residues. Trimming at V came to 3 bases and at J to 10 bases, leaving 8 bases not matched to a gene.

The V and J genes are TRBV1 and TRBJ2-7; the D segment call TRBD2 is taken from the table without a DNA check. TRBV1 constitutes a pseudogene. The CDR3 covers 18 residues. CDR3 sequence: CTSIVVGLAGGRRHEQYF. In nucleotides, the CDR3 is TGCACCAGCATAGTGGTAGGACTAGCGGGAGGGCGGCGCCACGAGCAGTACTTC.

As concerns this clone: The junction differs from germline at one of its ends, possibly a read error. The rearrangement links TRBV7-9 to TRBJ1-4; 8 bases agree with TRBD1. CDR3 length: 14 residues. Germline CDR1 reads SEHNR; CDR2 reads FQNEAQ (reference sequence). The CDR3 DNA reads TGTGCCAGCAGCCCGGGGCAGGGGGCTGTTAGTCGGGTTTTT. Amino acid sequence: CASSPGQGAVSRVF.

On this clone itself: The identical CDR3 is also encoded by other nucleotide sequences in the sample. V and J are TRBV7-9 and TRBJ1-1; D is undetermined. CDR3 length equals 13 residues. The V end lost 1 base, the J end lost 1 base, and 4 bases lay between the germline ends. Germline V lookup: CDR1 SEHNR, CDR2 FQNEAQ (reference sequence). For the CDR3, the DNA is TGTGCCAGCAGCTTAGTTGAGAACACTGAAGCTTTCTTT. This sequence encodes CASSLVENTEAFF.

This rearrangement joins TRBV21-1 to TRBJ2-7; the table's D call, TRBD1, was not checked against the DNA. TRBV21-1 is noted as a pseudogene. This CDR3 region has 17 residues. CDR3 bases: TGTGCCAGCAGCTACTTGTACGATCGCAGGGGGCTCTACGAGCAGTACTTC. It translates to CASSYLYDRRGLYEQYF.

The J gene is TRBJ1-1, the V gene TRBV11-2; 8 nucleotides line up with TRBD1. Trimming cost V 5 bases and J 8 bases; bases outside gene matches: 10. Germline-derived CDR1 and CDR2 are SGHAT and FQNNGV. The CDR3 contains 14 residues. Here the CDR3 DNA reads TGTGCCAGCAGCACGGACAGGGTGACCCTAGAAGCTTTCTTT. This sequence encodes CASSTDRVTLEAFF.

The chain joins TRBV7-2 to TRBJ2-7, with TRBD1 matching over 7 bases. The V gene's germline CDR1 is SGHTA and CDR2 FQGNSA. The CDR3 length is 15 residues. J gave up 2 bases and V 2 bases, and 6 bases lay outside the gene matches. The chain's CDR3 is CASSLLQGLTYEQYF. In DNA form, the CDR3 reads TGTGCCAGCAGCTTACTACAGGGGTTGACCTACGAGCAGTACTTC.

J is TRBJ2-7 and V is TRBV5-6; 7 bases match TRBD1. V was pared by 3 bases and J by 3 bases, with 6 bases of the junction left unmatched. The germline gives CDR1 SGHDT, CDR2 YYEEEE. This CDR3 spans 14 amino acids. The chain's CDR3 is CASSSMGTDYEQYF. The DNA for the CDR3 is TGTGCCAGCAGCTCCATGGGGACAGACTACGAGCAGTACTTC.

V is TRBV9 and J is TRBJ2-7, with 7 bases lining up with TRBD1. V was clipped by 0 bases and J by 8 bases; unmatched bases: 8. CDR3 size: 14 residues. The V gene's germline CDR1 is SGDLS and CDR2 YYNGEE. CDR3 residues: CASSVGSRGYQQYF. The DNA of the CDR3 is TGTGCCAGCAGCGTAGGGTCCAGGGGGTACCAGCAGTACTTC.

This chain uses TRBV4-2 with TRBJ2-7, with 14 bases lining up with TRBD2. After removal of 4 bases from V and 7 bases from J, the junction contained 15 bases not matched to a gene. The CDR3 is 18 residues long. Germline CDR1 reads LGHNA; CDR2 reads YNFKEQ. The CDR3 DNA is TGTGCCAGCAGCCGAGTAGGACTAGCGGGAGGATCAGCGTCGGAGCAGTACTTC. Its protein is CASSRVGLAGGSASEQYF.

There are a few counts of this clone. The chain carries TRBV5-6 and TRBJ1-1; no firm D call. Germline CDR1 is SGHDT and CDR2 is YYEEEE. CDR3 length: 13 amino acids. Trimming shortened V by 1 base and J by 1 base, and 5 bases separated the two germline ends. As DNA, the CDR3 is TGTGCCAGCAGCTTGTTGGGGAACACTGAAGCTTTCTTT. This sequence encodes CASSLLGNTEAFF.

The gene calls are TRBV19 and TRBJ1-2, with D perhaps matching TRBD1 (6 bases). V gave up 3 bases and J gave up 4 bases, with 9 bases separating them. This CDR3 comprises 13 residues. Germline assignment: CDR1 LNHDA and CDR2 SQIVND (reference sequence). The CDR3 protein is CASSMDSAYGYTF. CDR3 sequence (DNA): TGTGCCAGTAGTATGGACAGCGCCTATGGCTACACCTTC.

V gene TRBV7-3 combines with J gene TRBJ2-2, with D possibly called TRBD1 or TRBD2 (5 bases each). The CDR3 has 16 amino acids. The germline V gene has CDR1 SGHTA and CDR2 FQGTGA. Trimming stripped 5 bases from V and 3 bases from J, with 16 bases between. The DNA for the CDR3 is TGTGCCAGCAGCCCCCGTCGAGGGGTGGACACCGGGGAGCTGTTTTTT. Translation gives CASSPRRGVDTGELFF. Combining the CDR3 with reference TRBV7-3 and TRBJ2-2 gives the whole variable domain GAGVSQTPSNKVTEKGKYVELRCDPISGHTALYWYRQSLGQGPEFLIYFQGTGAADDSGLPNDRFFAVRPEGSVSTLKIQRTERGDSAVYLCASSPRRGVDTGELFFGEGSRLTVL.

The V gene is TRBV9, the J gene TRBJ1-5, with D unresolved. The ends were cut back, 6 bases at V and 9 bases at J, with 10 bases in the middle. The CDR3 is made up of 11 amino acids. Germline-derived CDR1 and CDR2 are SGDLS and YYNGEE. The CDR3 region has the DNA TGTGCCAGCATTTCGACGGGGCCCCAGCATTTT. It translates to CASISTGPQHF.

V is TRBV15 and J is TRBJ2-1; 8 nucleotides match TRBD1. The germline V gene encodes CDR1 LNHNV and CDR2 YYDKDF (reference sequence). This CDR3 is built from 17 residues. The ends lost 0 bases at V and 5 bases at J; junction bases unmatched: 9. This CDR3 is CATSRDFSRGLHNEQFF. CDR3 in DNA: TGTGCCACCAGCAGAGATTTCTCCAGGGGGCTGCACAATGAGCAGTTCTTC.

The V and J genes are TRBV5-1 and TRBJ2-7; 7 nucleotides align to TRBD1. CDR1 is SGHRS, CDR2 YFSETQ, per germline. The ends lost 2 bases at V and 9 bases at J; junction bases unmatched: 11. This CDR3 region has 14 residues. CDR3 region: CASSFGTAYEGQYF. In DNA, the CDR3 is TGCGCCAGCAGCTTCGGGACAGCTTACGAAGGGCAGTACTTC.

Here the CDR3 reads CASSLRTGYDQPQHF. As DNA, the CDR3 is TGTGCCAGCAGTCTCCGGACAGGGTACGATCAGCCCCAGCATTTT. This chain connects TRBV28 to TRBJ1-5; TRBD1 agrees at 8 bases. The trim removed 5 bases at V and 5 bases at J, leaving 8 bases unmatched. Germline CDR1 MDHEN, CDR2 SYDVKM. This CDR3 contains 15 residues.

The CDR3 sequence: CASSDRGTDTQYF. CDR3 coding DNA: TGTGCCAGTAGTGACAGAGGCACAGATACGCAGTATTTT. The V and J genes are TRBV19 and TRBJ2-3; perhaps TRBD1 as D (5 bases). Germline CDR1 reads LNHDA; CDR2 reads SQIVND (reference sequence). The V and J ends lost 5 bases and 1 base respectively, with 7 bases between them. The CDR3 has 13 amino acids.

V is TRBV5-6 and J is TRBJ1-3; D remains ambiguous. Between the trimmed V and J ends, which lost 0 bases and 0 bases, there was a span of 10 bases. Germline V gene lookup returns CDR1 SGHDT and CDR2 YYEEEE. The CDR3 runs to 16 residues. The CDR3 bases are TGTGCCAGCAGCTTGGGCCAATTGTTCTCTGGAAACACCATATATTTT. This sequence encodes CASSLGQLFSGNTIYF.

This clone was counted only a few times. In the same sample, other DNA sequences code for this CDR3. The V and J genes are TRBV10-3 and TRBJ2-3; tentatively, D is TRBD2 (6 bases). CDR1 and CDR2 (germline): ENHRY, SYGVKD. V shed 6 bases and J shed 0 bases, with 10 bases lying between them. The length of the CDR3 is 14 residues. The CDR3 loop reads CAIRAGTSTDTQYF. The CDR3 bases are TGTGCCATCAGGGCCGGGACTAGCACAGATACGCAGTATTTT.

This clone is a singleton in its sample. This rearrangement joins TRBV5-1 to TRBJ2-1; D is possibly TRBD2 (6 bases). Looked up from germline, CDR1 is SGHRS and CDR2 is YFSETQ. The CDR3 sequence is 14 residues long. Trimming left V 4 bases short and J 6 bases short, with 14 bases between. CDR3 sequence (DNA): TGCGCCAGCAGCCTAAGGACCGGGGGCAATGAGCAGTTCTTC. Translating gives CASSLRTGGNEQFF.

CDR3 protein: CASRDRGLGNEQFF. As DNA, the CDR3 is TGTGCCAGCAGAGACAGGGGGTTGGGCAATGAGCAGTTCTTC. This sequence joins TRBV28 and TRBJ2-1; 9 nucleotides line up with TRBD1. The V gene end was trimmed by 6 bases and the J gene end by 6 bases; junction bases not matched to a gene: 6. The length of the CDR3 is 14 residues. CDR1 and CDR2 from the germline V gene are MDHEN and SYDVKM.

The chain uses TRBV29-1 and TRBJ2-2; the match to TRBD1 covers 7 bases. Germline CDR1 reads SQVTM; CDR2 reads ANQGSEA. This CDR3 region has 15 residues. Losses at the gene ends were 1 base for V and 1 base for J; bases not matched to a gene: 3. CDR3 coding DNA: TGCAGCGTTGAAGCAGGGGGACAGAACACCGGGGAGCTGTTTTTT. Encoded protein: CSVEAGGQNTGELFF.

CDR3 DNA: TGTGCCAGCAGCTTACGGACAGGGGTAGGGTATGGCTACACCTTC. Translating gives CASSLRTGVGYGYTF. The V call is TRBV7-2, the J call TRBJ1-2, with TRBD1 matching 9 bases. Germline loops: CDR1 SGHTA, CDR2 FQGNSA. The CDR3 is 15 amino acids. V was pared by 2 bases and J by 5 bases, with 6 bases of the junction left unmatched.

This chain joins TRBV9 and TRBJ2-5; 8 bases agree with TRBD2. V shed 6 bases, J shed 2 bases, and the junction held 3 bases outside the gene matches. Germline CDR1 is SGDLS and CDR2 is YYNGEE. The CDR3 covers 13 residues. The CDR3 nucleotides are TGTGCCAGCAATGTAGCGGGACAAGAGACCCAGTACTTC. Residues: CASNVAGQETQYF.

The chain links TRBV7-9 to TRBJ2-7; 9 bases line up with TRBD2. The V gene end was trimmed by 4 bases and the J gene end by 3 bases; junction bases not matched to a gene: 7. CDR1 SEHNR and CDR2 FQNEAQ come from the germline V gene (reference sequence). The CDR3 spans 15 residues. Here the CDR3 DNA reads TGTGCCAGCAGCTCACCCGGGACTAGCTTCTACGAGCAGTACTTC. This gives the protein CASSSPGTSFYEQYF. Full variable domain (rest looked up from reference TRBV7-9 and TRBJ2-7): DTGVSQNPRHKITKRGQNVTFRCDPISEHNRLYWYRQTLGQGPEFLTYFQNEAQLEKSRLLSDRFSAERPKGSFSTLEIQRTEQGDSAMYLCASSSPGTSFYEQYFGPGTRLTVT.

The chain recombines TRBV5-1 with TRBJ1-1; TRBD1 might be the D (5 bases). V lost 4 bases, J lost 3 bases, and 16 bases lay in between. Germline assignment: CDR1 SGHRS and CDR2 YFSETQ. The CDR3 consists of 15 residues. In DNA, the CDR3 is TGCGCCAGCAGCCCCCGAGATGCGGGGGACACTGAAGCTTTCTTT. It specifies CASSPRDAGDTEAFF.

The genes are TRBV5-1 and TRBJ2-2, with D unresolved. Deletions cut 2 bases from V and 4 bases from J, with 12 bases between. Germline CDR1 is SGHRS and CDR2 is YFSETQ. The CDR3 is 15 residues long. The CDR3 region has the DNA TGCGCCAGCAGCTTTGACATCACATCCACCGGGGAGCTGTTTTTT. Residues: CASSFDITSTGELFF.

This rearrangement joins TRBV4-2 to TRBJ1-3, with D unresolved. V lost 4 bases and J lost 2, with 9 bases in between. The germline V gene has CDR1 LGHNA and CDR2 YNFKEQ. The CDR3 has 14 amino acids. CDR3 in amino acids: CASSRLVAGNTIYF. The DNA for the CDR3 is TGTGCCAGCAGCCGCCTTGTGGCTGGAAACACCATATATTTT.

With respect to this clone: The sample has other DNA sequences that encode this CDR3 too. J is TRBJ1-1 and V is TRBV9, with D maybe TRBD1 (6 bases). The CDR3 spans 12 residues. V was shortened by 0 bases and J by 7 bases, with 7 bases between the two germline ends. CDR1 SGDLS and CDR2 YYNGEE come from the germline V gene. The CDR3 here is CASSVAGDEAFF. The CDR3 DNA reads as TGTGCCAGCAGCGTAGCAGGGGATGAAGCTTTCTTT.

For the CDR3, the DNA is TGTGCCAGCAGCCGTATCCCAGTGGAGGGGATTTTAGCCTACAATGAGCAGTTCTTC. This encodes CASSRIPVEGILAYNEQFF. The J gene is TRBJ2-1, the V gene TRBV7-2; tentative D call: TRBD2 (6 bases). Trimming took 5 bases from V and 2 from J, leaving 25 bases between them. Germline CDR1 and CDR2: SGHTA and FQGNSA. The CDR3 length is 19 residues.

The chain links TRBV14 to TRBJ1-2; TRBD1 is a possible D gene (5 bases). This CDR3 contains 16 residues. Germline values: CDR1 SGHDN, CDR2 FVKESK. Trimming took 1 base from V and 7 from J, leaving 19 bases between them. In DNA, the CDR3 is TGTGCCAGCAGCCAAGCGTTTACACTGGGACCTCTTGGCTACACCTTC. Amino acid sequence: CASSQAFTLGPLGYTF.